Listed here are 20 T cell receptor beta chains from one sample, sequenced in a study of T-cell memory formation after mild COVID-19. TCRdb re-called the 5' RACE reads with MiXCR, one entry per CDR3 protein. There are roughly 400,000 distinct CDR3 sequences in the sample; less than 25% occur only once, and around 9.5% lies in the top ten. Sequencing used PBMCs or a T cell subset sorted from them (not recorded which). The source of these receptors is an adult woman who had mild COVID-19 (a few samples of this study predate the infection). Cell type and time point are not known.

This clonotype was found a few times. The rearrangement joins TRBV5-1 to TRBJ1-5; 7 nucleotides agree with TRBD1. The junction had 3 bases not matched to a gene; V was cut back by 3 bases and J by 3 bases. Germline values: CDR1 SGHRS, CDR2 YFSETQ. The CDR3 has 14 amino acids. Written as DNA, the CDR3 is TGCGCCAGCAGCTCCGGGACAGACAATCAGCCCCAGCATTTT. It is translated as CASSSGTDNQPQHF. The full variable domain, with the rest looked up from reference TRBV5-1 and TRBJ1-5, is KAGVTQTPRYLIKTRGQQVTLSCSPISGHRSVSWYQQTPGQGLQFLFEYFSETQRNKGNFPGRFSGRQFSNSRSEMNVSTLELGDSALYLCASSSGTDNQPQHFGDGTRLSIL.

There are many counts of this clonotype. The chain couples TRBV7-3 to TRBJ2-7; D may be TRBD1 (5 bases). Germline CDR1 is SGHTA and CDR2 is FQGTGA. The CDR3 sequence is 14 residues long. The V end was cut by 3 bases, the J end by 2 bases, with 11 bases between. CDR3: CASSFGTGPYEQYF. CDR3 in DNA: TGTGCCAGCAGCTTCGGCACAGGTCCCTACGAGCAGTACTTC.

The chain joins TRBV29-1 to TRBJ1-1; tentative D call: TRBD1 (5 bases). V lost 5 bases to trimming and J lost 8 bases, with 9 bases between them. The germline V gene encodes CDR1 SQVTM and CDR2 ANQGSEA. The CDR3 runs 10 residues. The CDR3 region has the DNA TGCAGCGTTCGGGACGTCGAAGCTTTCTTT. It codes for CSVRDVEAFF.

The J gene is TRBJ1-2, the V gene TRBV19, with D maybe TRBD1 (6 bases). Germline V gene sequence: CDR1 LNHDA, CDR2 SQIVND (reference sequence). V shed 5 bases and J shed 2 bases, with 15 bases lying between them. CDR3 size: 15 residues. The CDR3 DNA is TGTGCCAGTAGTCCCCCGGGACACCGAAACTATGGCTACACCTTC. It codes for CASSPPGHRNYGYTF.

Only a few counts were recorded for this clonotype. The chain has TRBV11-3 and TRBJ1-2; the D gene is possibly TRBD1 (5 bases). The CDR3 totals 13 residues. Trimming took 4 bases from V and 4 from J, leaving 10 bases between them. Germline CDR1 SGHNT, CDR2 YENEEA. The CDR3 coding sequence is TGTGCCAGCAGCTCAACGCAGGGCTATGGCTACACCTTC. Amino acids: CASSSTQGYGYTF.

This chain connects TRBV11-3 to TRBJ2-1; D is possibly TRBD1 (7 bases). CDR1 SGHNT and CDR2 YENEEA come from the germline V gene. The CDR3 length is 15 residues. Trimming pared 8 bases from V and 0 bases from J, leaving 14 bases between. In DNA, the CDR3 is TGTGCCAGCCAGGGGGGTATAAGCTCCTACAATGAGCAGTTCTTC. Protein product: CASQGGISSYNEQFF.

The CDR3 nucleotides are TGCGCCAGCAGCCACCGCCAGGGGGCATTGGGTGAAGCTTTCTTT. Encoded protein: CASSHRQGALGEAFF. V and J are TRBV4-1 and TRBJ1-1; 8 positions match TRBD1. Germline loops: CDR1 MGHRA, CDR2 YSYEKL. CDR3 size: 15 residues. V lost 3 bases, J lost 7 bases, and 10 bases stayed unmatched.

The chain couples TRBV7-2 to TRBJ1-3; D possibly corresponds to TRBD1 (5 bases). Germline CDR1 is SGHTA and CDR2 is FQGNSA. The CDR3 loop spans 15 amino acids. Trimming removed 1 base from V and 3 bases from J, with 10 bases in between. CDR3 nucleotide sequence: TGTGCCAGCAGCTTAGACAGGTCGGATGGAAACACCATATATTTT. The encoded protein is CASSLDRSDGNTIYF.

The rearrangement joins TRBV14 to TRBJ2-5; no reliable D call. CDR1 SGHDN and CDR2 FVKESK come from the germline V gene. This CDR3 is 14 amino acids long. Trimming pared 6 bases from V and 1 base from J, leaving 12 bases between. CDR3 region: CASRKAGPQETQYF. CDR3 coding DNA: TGTGCCAGCAGAAAAGCAGGTCCCCAAGAGACCCAGTACTTC.

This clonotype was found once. CDR3 bases: TGCAGTGCCCCCCACCCGGGTGTGGTGGGACAGCCCCAGCATTTT. It translates to CSAPHPGVVGQPQHF. The chain carries TRBV20-1 and TRBJ1-5; D uncertain. The CDR3 runs to 15 residues. V was cut by 6 bases and J by 7 bases, with 22 bases left in between. Germline V CDR1 and CDR2: DFQATT, SNEGSKA (reference sequence).

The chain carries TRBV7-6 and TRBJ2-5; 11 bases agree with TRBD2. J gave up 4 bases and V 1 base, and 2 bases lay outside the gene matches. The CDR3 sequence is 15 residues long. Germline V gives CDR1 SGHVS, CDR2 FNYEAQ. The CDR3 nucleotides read TGTGCCAGCAGCTTAGGTACTAGCGGGAGAGAGACCCAGTACTTC. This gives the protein CASSLGTSGRETQYF.

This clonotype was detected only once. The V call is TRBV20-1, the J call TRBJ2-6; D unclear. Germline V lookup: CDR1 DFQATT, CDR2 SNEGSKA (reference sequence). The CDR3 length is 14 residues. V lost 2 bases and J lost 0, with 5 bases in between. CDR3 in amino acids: CSARQVSGANVLTF. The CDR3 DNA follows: TGCAGTGCTAGACAGGTCTCTGGGGCCAACGTCCTGACTTTC.

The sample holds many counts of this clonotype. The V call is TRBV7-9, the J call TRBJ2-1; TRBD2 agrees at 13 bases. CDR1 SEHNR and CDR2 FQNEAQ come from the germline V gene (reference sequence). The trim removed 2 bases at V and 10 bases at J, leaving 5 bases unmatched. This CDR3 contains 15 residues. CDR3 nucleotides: TGTGCCAGCAGCTTACCCGGACTAGCGGGAGACGAGCAGTTCTTC. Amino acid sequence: CASSLPGLAGDEQFF.

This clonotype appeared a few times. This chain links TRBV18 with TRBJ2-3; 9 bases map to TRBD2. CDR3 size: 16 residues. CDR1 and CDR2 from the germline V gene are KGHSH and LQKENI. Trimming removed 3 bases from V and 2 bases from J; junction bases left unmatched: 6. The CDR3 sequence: CASSPSGGYATDTQYF. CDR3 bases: TGTGCCAGCTCACCTAGCGGGGGATATGCCACAGATACGCAGTATTTT.

The CDR3 loop reads CASTRGAVAGTQYF. CDR3 DNA: TGTGCCAGCACCCGAGGGGCGGTCGCGGGGACCCAGTACTTC. The rearrangement links TRBV12-3 or TRBV12-4 to TRBJ2-5, with D perhaps being TRBD1 or TRBD2 (5 bases each). V shed 7 bases and J shed 7 bases, with 19 bases lying between them. This CDR3 contains 14 residues.

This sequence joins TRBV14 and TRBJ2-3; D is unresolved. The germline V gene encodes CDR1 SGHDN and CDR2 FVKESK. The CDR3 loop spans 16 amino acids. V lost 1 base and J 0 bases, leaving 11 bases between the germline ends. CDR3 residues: CASSQVWGFSTDTQYF. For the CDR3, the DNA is TGTGCCAGCAGCCAAGTCTGGGGATTTAGCACAGATACGCAGTATTTT. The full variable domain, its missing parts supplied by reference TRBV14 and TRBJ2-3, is EAGVTQFPSHSVIEKGQTVTLRCDPISGHDNLYWYRRVMGKEIKFLLHFVKESKQDESGMPNNRFLAERTGGTYSTLKVQPAELEDSGVYFCASSQVWGFSTDTQYFGPGTRLTVL.

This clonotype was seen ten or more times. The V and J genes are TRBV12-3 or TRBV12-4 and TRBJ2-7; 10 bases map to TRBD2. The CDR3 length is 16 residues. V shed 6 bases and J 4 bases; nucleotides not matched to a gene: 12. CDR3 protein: CASSSTSGRALYEQYF. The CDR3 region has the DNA TGTGCCAGCAGCTCCACCAGCGGGAGGGCCCTTTACGAGCAGTACTTC.

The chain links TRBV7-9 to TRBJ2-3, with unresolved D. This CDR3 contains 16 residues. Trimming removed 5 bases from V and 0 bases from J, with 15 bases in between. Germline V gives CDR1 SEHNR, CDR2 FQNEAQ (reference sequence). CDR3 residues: CASSPEGYTSTDTQYF. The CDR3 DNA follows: TGTGCCAGCAGCCCCGAAGGGTATACTAGCACAGATACGCAGTATTTT.

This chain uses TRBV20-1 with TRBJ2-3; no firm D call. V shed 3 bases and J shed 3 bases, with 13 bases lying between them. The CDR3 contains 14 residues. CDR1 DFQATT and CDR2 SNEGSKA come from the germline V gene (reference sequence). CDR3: CSASWAFHTDTQYF. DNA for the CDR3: TGCAGTGCTAGCTGGGCGTTTCATACAGATACGCAGTATTTT.

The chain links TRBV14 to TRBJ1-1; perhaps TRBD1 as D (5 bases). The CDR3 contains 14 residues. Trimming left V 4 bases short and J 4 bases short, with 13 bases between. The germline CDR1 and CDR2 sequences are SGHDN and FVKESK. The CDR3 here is CASSRTWGGTEAFF. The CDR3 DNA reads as TGTGCCAGCAGCCGCACGTGGGGCGGCACTGAAGCTTTCTTT.